One and the same sample provided the 13 T cell receptor beta chains below, sequenced in a study of cytomegalovirus exposure and HLA in healthy donors. Primers for the PCR totalled 60 Vbeta and 13 Jbeta. Method: immunoSEQ multiplex PCR; TCRdb's copy keeps in-frame clones and lacks some. The sample has 65,000 to 80,000 clones, around 79% seen once; the top ten hold approximately 20%. Sequencing used PBMCs. The receptors were sampled from a middle-aged woman in good health and CMV-seropositive.

J is TRBJ1-1 and V is TRBV29-1; the D gene is possibly TRBD1 (6 bases). The V and J ends lost 2 bases and 7 bases respectively, with 11 bases between them. The CDR3 runs 12 residues. Germline-derived CDR1 and CDR2 are SQVTM and ANQGSEA. CDR3 sequence reads: CSVEQTGREAFF. DNA for the CDR3: TGCAGCGTTGAACAGACAGGCCGTGAAGCTTTCTTT. The entire variable domain, with the rest obtained from reference TRBV29-1 and TRBJ1-1, is as follows: SAVISQKPSRDICQRGTSLTIQCQVDSQVTMMFWYRQQPGQSLTLIATANQGSEATYESGFVIDKFPISRPNLTFSTLTVSNMSPEDSSIYLCSVEQTGREAFFGQGTRLTVV.

The chain joins TRBV5-4 to TRBJ2-3; 8 positions agree with TRBD2. CDR3 length: 15 residues. Germline assignment: CDR1 SGHNT and CDR2 YYREEE (reference sequence). V gave up 2 bases and J gave up 6 bases; unmatched junction bases: 8. In DNA, the CDR3 is TGTGCCAGCAGCTTTAGGTCCTCTAGCGGGGATACGCAGTATTTT. Translating gives CASSFRSSSGDTQYF.

The CDR3 DNA is TGTGCCAGCAGCGTAGCTACTTCGACGGGGGGTCTGTATTTT. Translating it yields CASSVATSTGGLYF. V gene TRBV9 combines with J gene TRBJ2-3; 7 bases align to TRBD2. Germline V CDR1 and CDR2: SGDLS, YYNGEE. The length of the CDR3 is 14 residues. The junction had 12 bases not matched to a gene; V was cut back by 0 bases and J by 14 bases.

The V call is TRBV5-4, the J call TRBJ2-7; TRBD1 might be the D (5 bases). Germline values: CDR1 SGHNT, CDR2 YYREEE (reference sequence). There are 15 residues in the CDR3. Trimming shortened V by 4 bases and J by 0 bases, and 14 bases separated the two germline ends. The CDR3 nucleotides are TGTGCCAGCAGCCTAGGACAACCGAGCTCCTACGAGCAGTACTTC. As protein: CASSLGQPSSYEQYF.

Here the CDR3 reads CAIGRADTQYF. The CDR3 region has the DNA TGTGCCATAGGGAGGGCAGATACGCAGTATTTT. The J gene is TRBJ2-3, the V gene TRBV7-7; 7 positions agree with TRBD2. Germline V gene lookup returns CDR1 SSHAT and CDR2 FNYEAQ (reference sequence). Trimming took 10 bases from V and 4 from J; bases not matched to a gene: 2. The CDR3 is made up of 11 amino acids.

J is TRBJ2-4 and V is TRBV7-8; 9 bases are shared with TRBD1. This CDR3 comprises 17 residues. Losses at the gene ends were 1 base for V and 0 bases for J; bases not matched to a gene: 4. Germline CDR1 and CDR2: SGHVS and FQNEAQ. CDR3 loop: CASSLVWDRVAKNIQYF. In DNA, the CDR3 is TGTGCCAGCAGCTTAGTTTGGGACAGGGTAGCCAAAAACATTCAGTACTTC.

The chain employs TRBV7-8 and TRBJ2-7, with TRBD1 matching over 7 bases. V dropped 6 bases and J dropped 3; count of bases not matched to a gene: 17. The germline V gene has CDR1 SGHVS and CDR2 FQNEAQ. This CDR3 is 17 amino acids long. CDR3 sequence (DNA): TGTGCCAGCAGACCCTGGCCCACAGGGGACCCTCTCTACGAGCAGTACTTC. This sequence encodes CASRPWPTGDPLYEQYF.

This chain joins TRBV6-1 and TRBJ2-7; 7 nucleotides agree with TRBD1. Trimming cost V 6 bases and J 6 bases; bases outside gene matches: 11. CDR1 and CDR2 from the germline V gene are MNHNS and SASEGT. The CDR3 runs 14 residues. CDR3 sequence reads: CASRFETGAPEQYF. The CDR3 nucleotides are TGTGCCAGCAGGTTTGAAACAGGGGCACCCGAGCAGTACTTC.

The chain recombines TRBV18 with TRBJ2-6, with TRBD1 identical over 8 bases. This CDR3 has 17 residues. J lost 2 bases, V lost 2 bases, and 5 bases had no gene match. CDR1 is KGHSH and CDR2 is LQKENI in the germline V gene. This chain's CDR3 is CASSPWAGGTGANVLTF. The CDR3 nucleotides are TGTGCCAGCTCACCATGGGCAGGGGGCACTGGGGCCAACGTCCTGACTTTC.

The chain employs TRBV27 and TRBJ2-5; the match to TRBD1 covers 9 bases. The trim removed 3 bases at V and 4 bases at J, leaving 9 bases unmatched. CDR3 length: 16 amino acids. Germline CDR1 is MNHEY and CDR2 is SMNVEV (reference sequence). CDR3 loop: CASSLGQGPHGETQYF. The CDR3 nucleotides read TGTGCCAGCAGTTTGGGACAGGGCCCACACGGAGAGACCCAGTACTTC.

The chain uses TRBV6-1 and TRBJ2-2, with a weak D call TRBD2 (5 bases). The CDR3 consists of 15 residues. V was pared by 7 bases and J by 2 bases, with 14 bases between. Germline-derived CDR1 and CDR2 are MNHNS and SASEGT. CDR3 sequence: CASILRALNTGELFF. CDR3 DNA: TGTGCCAGCATCTTGCGGGCGTTAAACACCGGGGAGCTGTTTTTT.

The V and J genes are TRBV11-2 and TRBJ2-5; 7 nucleotides match TRBD2. The junction had 7 bases not matched to a gene; V was cut back by 1 base and J by 5 bases. This CDR3 region has 15 residues. Germline V lookup: CDR1 SGHAT, CDR2 FQNNGV. The CDR3, as DNA: TGTGCCAGCAGCTTAGCCGGGGGGTCGGGGGAGACCCAGTACTTC. It specifies CASSLAGGSGETQYF.

The CDR3 DNA is TGCAGCGTTGGTAACAGGAACCCAGATACGCAGTATTTT. Protein product: CSVGNRNPDTQYF. This chain joins TRBV29-1 and TRBJ2-3, with a possible D match to TRBD1 (5 bases). Germline V gives CDR1 SQVTM, CDR2 ANQGSEA. CDR3 size: 13 residues. With 4 bases removed from V and 4 bases from J, the gap between germline ends came to 12 bases.